This is a list of T cell receptor beta chains from one sample in a study of blood T cell repertoires in COVID-19. Clones were read by immunoSEQ multiplex PCR, and TCRdb kept only the in-frame ones, dropping some. The data show under 200,000 clones, more than 75% seen once. Sequencing input: PBMCs or T cells enriched from blood (not recorded which). The receptors shown here come from a man aged 35-49 years with acute COVID-19. Both conserved end residues are part of each CDR3. A D gene is named only where the DNA matches it firmly. The size field is filled for only some rows; it gives once, few, many or a size class.

V gene: TRBV7-2; clone size: .; D gene: TRBD2; J gene: TRBJ2-3; CDR3 DNA: TGTGCCAGCTGCCGGACTAGTACGAGAGATACGCAGTATTTT; CDR3 protein: CASCRTSTRDTQYF
V gene: TRBV7-9; clone size: .; D gene: .; J gene: TRBJ2-3; CDR3 DNA: TGTGCCAGCAGCCTAGGGGTTCAGGGCGGTACAGATACGCAGTATTTT; CDR3 protein: CASSLGVQGGTDTQYF
V gene: TRBV24-1; clone size: .; D gene: .; J gene: TRBJ2-1; CDR3 DNA: TGTGCCACCAGTGCGCAGGGGGGAATCTACAATGAGCAGTTCTTC; CDR3 protein: CATSAQGGIYNEQFF
V gene: TRBV7-3; clone size: .; D gene: .; J gene: TRBJ2-1; CDR3 DNA: TGTGCCAGCAGCTCGACAGACAATGAGCAGTTCTTC; CDR3 protein: CASSSTDNEQFF
V gene: TRBV28; clone size: .; D gene: TRBD1; J gene: TRBJ1-2; CDR3 DNA: TGTGCCAGCAGTTTGCTACCGGGACAGGGAATGAGAGGCTACACCTTC; CDR3 protein: CASSLLPGQGMRGYTF
V gene: TRBV7-2; clone size: .; D gene: .; J gene: TRBJ1-3; CDR3 DNA: TGTGCCAGCAGCCCAACAGGGTCAGGAAACACCATATATTTT; CDR3 protein: CASSPTGSGNTIYF
V gene: TRBV28; clone size: .; D gene: .; J gene: TRBJ1-2; CDR3 DNA: TGTGCCAGCACTGTCTTGGCAGTGGCCTATGGCTACACCTTC; CDR3 protein: CASTVLAVAYGYTF
V gene: TRBV9; clone size: .; D gene: TRBD2; J gene: TRBJ2-1; CDR3 DNA: TGTGCCAGCAGCGGGGGGACTAGCGGGACGTATGAGCAGTTCTTC; CDR3 protein: CASSGGTSGTYEQFF
V gene: TRBV7-8; clone size: .; D gene: TRBD1; J gene: TRBJ2-1; CDR3 DNA: TGTGCCAGCAGCCCCGGGACAGATGAGCAGCAGTTCTTC; CDR3 protein: CASSPGTDEQQFF
V gene: TRBV19; clone size: .; D gene: .; J gene: TRBJ1-3; CDR3 DNA: TGTGCCAGTAGTATCCGGGATTCTGGAAACACCATATATTTT; CDR3 protein: CASSIRDSGNTIYF
V gene: TRBV9; clone size: .; D gene: TRBD2; J gene: TRBJ2-3; CDR3 DNA: TGTGCCAGCAGCCTTACTAGCGGGAGAAGCACAGATACGCAGTATTTT; CDR3 protein: CASSLTSGRSTDTQYF
V gene: TRBV4-1; clone size: .; D gene: .; J gene: TRBJ2-3; CDR3 DNA: TGCGCCAGCAGCCAGGCGGCTTACAGCACAGATACGCAGTATTTT; CDR3 protein: CASSQAAYSTDTQYF
V gene: TRBV28; clone size: .; D gene: .; J gene: TRBJ1-2; CDR3 DNA: TGTGCCAGCAGTTCAGGGGCCTATGGCTACACCTTC; CDR3 protein: CASSSGAYGYTF
V gene: TRBV15; clone size: .; D gene: TRBD2; J gene: TRBJ2-3; CDR3 DNA: TGTGCCTCCACGGGAGGGCCAAAGGATACGCAGTATTTT; CDR3 protein: CASTGGPKDTQYF
V gene: TRBV9; clone size: .; D gene: .; J gene: TRBJ1-1; CDR3 DNA: TGTGCCAGCAGCGTGGGCCTTGGGTTACACACTGAAGCTTTCTTT; CDR3 protein: CASSVGLGLHTEAFF
V gene: TRBV18; clone size: few; D gene: .; J gene: TRBJ1-2; CDR3 DNA: TGTGCCAGCTCACCCGGGGACTCAGGAGGCTATGGCTACACCTTC; CDR3 protein: CASSPGDSGGYGYTF
V gene: TRBV4-3; clone size: once; D gene: .; J gene: TRBJ2-1; CDR3 DNA: TGCGCCAGCAGCCAAGAGCTGGGGCGGAACTACAATGAGCAGTTCTTC; CDR3 protein: CASSQELGRNYNEQFF
V gene: TRBV6-5; clone size: .; D gene: TRBD2; J gene: TRBJ2-1; CDR3 DNA: TGTGCCAGCAGGGGGAGCGGGAGAGGGGGTGAGCAGTTCTTC; CDR3 protein: CASRGSGRGGEQFF
V gene: TRBV7-8; clone size: .; D gene: TRBD2; J gene: TRBJ2-2; CDR3 DNA: TGTGCCAGCAGAAAGACTAGCGGGAGGTCGGTCGGGGAGCTGTTTTTT; CDR3 protein: CASRKTSGRSVGELFF
V gene: TRBV9; clone size: .; D gene: TRBD1; J gene: TRBJ1-2; CDR3 DNA: TGTGCCAGCAGCGTAGATCAGGGGGCAGGAGGCTACACCTTC; CDR3 protein: CASSVDQGAGGYTF
V gene: TRBV7-8; clone size: .; D gene: TRBD1; J gene: TRBJ1-5; CDR3 DNA: TGTGCCAGCAGCTTAAACCAGGGGGCAGGGGGCAATCAGCCCCAGCATTTT; CDR3 protein: CASSLNQGAGGNQPQHF
V gene: TRBV6-2/TRBV6-3; clone size: .; D gene: TRBD1; J gene: TRBJ2-7; CDR3 DNA: TGTGCCAGCAGTTTCTACAGGGGGACGGGGGAGCAGTACTTC; CDR3 protein: CASSFYRGTGEQYF
V gene: TRBV7-2; clone size: .; D gene: .; J gene: TRBJ1-6; CDR3 DNA: TGTGCCAGCAGCTCAGGCACCTATAATTCACCCCTCCACTTT; CDR3 protein: CASSSGTYNSPLHF
V gene: TRBV28; clone size: once; D gene: .; J gene: TRBJ1-6; CDR3 DNA: TGTGCCAGCAGTTGGGGGGGTTCACCCCTCCACTTT; CDR3 protein: CASSWGGSPLHF
V gene: TRBV6-5; clone size: few; D gene: TRBD1; J gene: TRBJ2-7; CDR3 DNA: TGTGCCAGCAGACAGGGGCACGACGAGCAGTACTTC; CDR3 protein: CASRQGHDEQYF
V gene: TRBV6-1; clone size: once; D gene: .; J gene: TRBJ1-3; CDR3 DNA: TGTGCCAGCAGTGAAGCCCGGGGGGCTGGAAACACCATATATTTT; CDR3 protein: CASSEARGAGNTIYF
V gene: TRBV6-5; clone size: once; D gene: .; J gene: TRBJ1-1; CDR3 DNA: TGTGCCAGCAGTTACCGGACTCACACTGAAGCTTTCTTT; CDR3 protein: CASSYRTHTEAFF
V gene: TRBV6-5; clone size: .; D gene: .; J gene: TRBJ2-2; CDR3 DNA: TGTGCCAGCAGCGGGAGTGGGCACGGGGAGCTGTTTTTT; CDR3 protein: CASSGSGHGELFF
V gene: TRBV10-3; clone size: .; D gene: .; J gene: TRBJ1-5; CDR3 DNA: TGTGCCATCAGTGAGTCATCAGGGTTCCTTTCCAATCAGCCCCAGCATTTT; CDR3 protein: CAISESSGFLSNQPQHF
V gene: TRBV5-1; clone size: .; D gene: .; J gene: TRBJ2-7; CDR3 DNA: TGCGCCAGCAGCTTGAACGGGCAGGCAGGGGAAGGCTACGAGCAGTACTTC; CDR3 protein: CASSLNGQAGEGYEQYF
V gene: TRBV5-4; clone size: once; D gene: .; J gene: TRBJ2-2; CDR3 DNA: TGTGCCAGCAGCTTGGTATATGGGGGCTCGAACACCGGGGAGCTGTTTTTT; CDR3 protein: CASSLVYGGSNTGELFF
V gene: TRBV14; clone size: .; D gene: TRBD2; J gene: TRBJ2-2; CDR3 DNA: TGTGCCAGCCATAAGACTAGCGGGAGCATCGGGGAGCTGTTTTTT; CDR3 protein: CASHKTSGSIGELFF
V gene: TRBV20-1; clone size: .; D gene: .; J gene: TRBJ1-4; CDR3 DNA: TGCAGTGCTAGTCCGCAGGGAACTAATGAAAAACTGTTTTTT; CDR3 protein: CSASPQGTNEKLFF
V gene: TRBV7-3; clone size: few; D gene: TRBD2; J gene: TRBJ2-1; CDR3 DNA: TGTGCCAGCAGTCCAGCGGGAGGGCCGGAGAATGAGCAGTTCTTC; CDR3 protein: CASSPAGGPENEQFF
V gene: TRBV18; clone size: .; D gene: .; J gene: TRBJ1-2; CDR3 DNA: TGTGCCAGCTGTACGACTTCCAACTATGGCTACACCTTC; CDR3 protein: CASCTTSNYGYTF
V gene: TRBV5-1; clone size: once; D gene: .; J gene: TRBJ1-6; CDR3 DNA: TGCGCCAGCAGCTTGGAGGGGGATAATTCACCCCTCCACTTT; CDR3 protein: CASSLEGDNSPLHF
V gene: TRBV7-2; clone size: few; D gene: .; J gene: TRBJ1-1; CDR3 DNA: TGTGCCAGCGGAGAAGGAGGGTCGGGGACTGAAGCTTTCTTT; CDR3 protein: CASGEGGSGTEAFF
V gene: TRBV3-1/TRBV3-2; clone size: .; D gene: TRBD2; J gene: TRBJ2-1; CDR3 DNA: TGTGCCAGCTTAAGTATAGGACTAGCGGGAGGGTTCGATGAGCAGTTCTTC; CDR3 protein: CASLSIGLAGGFDEQFF
V gene: TRBV2; clone size: .; D gene: TRBD2; J gene: TRBJ2-5; CDR3 DNA: TGTGCCAGCAGTGATGAGCTAGCGGGAGGAGAGACCCAGTACTTC; CDR3 protein: CASSDELAGGETQYF
V gene: TRBV27; clone size: few; D gene: TRBD1; J gene: TRBJ1-2; CDR3 DNA: TGTGCCAGCAGGGACGGACAGGGTCTTCCATATGGCTACACCTTC; CDR3 protein: CASRDGQGLPYGYTF
V gene: TRBV7-8; clone size: .; D gene: .; J gene: TRBJ1-5; CDR3 DNA: TGTGCCAGCAGCTTAGTAGAGGGACACAATGACTATAGCAATCAGCCCCAGCATTTT; CDR3 protein: CASSLVEGHNDYSNQPQHF